This TCR beta chain was sequenced in a study of blood T cells in healthy people across ages (dated by TCRdb to about 2015). Broadly, across the study: In model experiments, template switching captured roughly one uniquely barcoded TCR beta cDNA molecule for every two T cells. To avoid experimental bias, donors of different ages were spread randomly across the sequencing lanes. Using deep sequencing normalized with unique cDNA molecular identifiers, the study measured how TCR beta repertoire diversity changes with age. Donors were grouped into four age groups: young (average approximately 16 years), middle-aged (under 40), aged (around 66) and long-lived (approximately 78). Using the same blood draw, the study looked at two additional independent replicas of 1 million unique cDNA reads for two donors, one aged 18 to 30 and the other aged 80 or older. On the study overall, not on this receptor specifically: As age increased, observed TCR beta diversity per million T cells dropped in a roughly linear way, and a significant reduction was already evident by age 40. Compared with the aged group, the long-lived group had more naive CD4+ T cells, fewer expanded clones and increased TCR diversity, a pattern suggesting age selection. Because the CMV infection status of the donors was unknown, age-related changes in expanded clonotypes may potentially have been confounded. Since profiling was done on bulk unsorted PBMCs, naive and antigen-experienced compartments could not be conclusively compared. There was a strong correlation between observed TCR beta diversity and the percentage of naive T cells measured by flow cytometry. Estimates of total diversity based on one million sequenced T cells were regarded as lower bounds and as underestimates.

Donors were a few dozen systemically healthy Caucasian individuals from Russia aged roughly 6 to 95 years. About 10 milliliters of peripheral blood were collected from each donor into EDTA-treated Vacutainer tubes. Ficoll-Paque density-gradient centrifugation was used to isolate PBMCs, with at least 7 million obtained per sample. Trizol reagent was used to extract total RNA from the PBMCs, yielding at least 6 micrograms per sample. For every donor, flow cytometry on a PBMC aliquot measured the percentage of naive CD45RAhigh/CD27high T cells. Of note for this clonotype: Its antigen remains undetermined. No base quality information exists; no much larger clone differs at one position.

The library was built by means of 5' RACE. The run used an Illumina HiSeq 2500. The second PCR ran for roughly 7 to 12 cycles and used a J-beta primer mix along with a sample-barcoded 5' primer. A unique molecular identifier was introduced onto each TCR beta cDNA molecule by a template-switch 5' adaptor carrying 12 random nucleotides. Each sample yielded at least 2.5 million CDR3-containing paired-end reads. First-strand cDNA was synthesized from all RNA with the Mint cDNA synthesis kit, primed by a TRBC-specific oligonucleotide. After uracil-DNA glycosylase treatment, a first 18-cycle PCR used universal primers M1SS and BC2_uni_R on all cDNA. In the paper's pipeline: For normalization, 1 million high-quality reads, each with a distinct molecular identifier, were randomly selected from each sample. Reads sharing molecular identifiers were discarded rather than binned into consensus sequences. MiTCR, set to a Q25 quality threshold and the strictest error-elimination algorithm, was used for CDR3 identification, clonotype clustering and error correction. A nonparametric unseen species model using Euler transformation provided a lower-bound estimate of total TCR beta diversity. The public reads were reprocessed in TCRdb via fastp at Q25 and MiXCR, keeping in-frame beta chains. Rows are combined by CDR3 protein, so each entry shows the most common genes and DNA. These V and J calls derive from TCRdb rather than the authors' analysis. Within this sample are approximately 1.5 million distinct CDR3 sequences, with about 35% of them counted one time only. The biggest ten clones account for roughly 10% of the sample.

V and J are trimmed by 2 bases and 0 bases, and the gene matches miss 4 bases of the junction. The CDR3 runs 16 amino acids, cysteine and phenylalanine included. Of the read, only the CDR3 DNA is kept; its 48 bases are in frame from base 1. The germline V gene sets CDR1 to MGHRA and CDR2 to YSYEKL. Rearrangement joined TRBV4-1 to TRBJ2-1; TRBD1 matches 7 bases in the middle. The clonotype was recovered from a young woman in good health. Source material: blood. The nucleotide sequence reads as follows: TGCGCCAGCAGCCAAAACCGGGACAGCTCCTACAATGAGCAGTTCTTC. This yields the protein CASSQNRDSSYNEQFF.